Given below is one T cell receptor beta chain in context. Its specificity is not known. It was about 10 milliliters of peripheral blood that were drawn from each donor. Primers used in a second PCR of about 6 to 11 cycles were a sample-barcoded 5' primer and a J-beta primer mix. TCRdb itself ran the 5' RACE reads through MiXCR, one entry per CDR3 protein. The sample lists around 1.5 million distinct CDR3 sequences, 34% seen once, with around 11% in the top ten. The source of the sample is a study of blood T cells in healthy people across ages. Regarding the study as a whole: A strong correlation between TCR beta diversity and naive T cell percentage was seen. A roughly linear age-dependent decrease characterized TCR beta diversity per million T cells.

The sequence was obtained from a woman between 25 and 40 years old in good health. The sample consisted of blood.

This CDR3 is CASSQVEERGVYNEQFF. CDR3 coding DNA: TGTGCCAGCAGCCAAGTAGAGGAGCGGGGGGTGTACAATGAGCAGTTCTTC. The rearrangement uses TRBV4-2 and TRBJ2-1, with 9 nucleotides matching TRBD2. The CDR3 spans 17 residues. The ends lost 1 base at V and 4 bases at J; junction bases unmatched: 8. Germline CDR1 LGHNA, CDR2 YNFKEQ.